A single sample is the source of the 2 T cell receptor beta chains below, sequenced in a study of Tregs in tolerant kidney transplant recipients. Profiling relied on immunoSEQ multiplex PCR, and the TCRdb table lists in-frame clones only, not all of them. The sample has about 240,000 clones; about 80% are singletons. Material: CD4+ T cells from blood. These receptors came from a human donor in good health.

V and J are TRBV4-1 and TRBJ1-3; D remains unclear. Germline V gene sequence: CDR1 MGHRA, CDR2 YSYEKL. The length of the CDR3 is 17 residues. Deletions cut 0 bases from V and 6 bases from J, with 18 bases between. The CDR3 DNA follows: TGCGCCAGCAGCCAAGAGGCCCCTAGGGTCCAATTAAACACCATATATTTT. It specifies CASSQEAPRVQLNTIYF.

The chain's CDR3 is CASSNRVGGELFF. The CDR3 coding sequence is TGTGCCAGCAGCAACAGGGTGGGCGGGGAGCTGTTTTTT. The chain is built from TRBV11-2 and TRBJ2-2; the D gene is possibly TRBD1 (6 bases). This CDR3 contains 13 residues. The V end was cut by 5 bases, the J end by 7 bases, with 11 bases between. The germline CDR1 and CDR2 sequences are SGHAT and FQNNGV.